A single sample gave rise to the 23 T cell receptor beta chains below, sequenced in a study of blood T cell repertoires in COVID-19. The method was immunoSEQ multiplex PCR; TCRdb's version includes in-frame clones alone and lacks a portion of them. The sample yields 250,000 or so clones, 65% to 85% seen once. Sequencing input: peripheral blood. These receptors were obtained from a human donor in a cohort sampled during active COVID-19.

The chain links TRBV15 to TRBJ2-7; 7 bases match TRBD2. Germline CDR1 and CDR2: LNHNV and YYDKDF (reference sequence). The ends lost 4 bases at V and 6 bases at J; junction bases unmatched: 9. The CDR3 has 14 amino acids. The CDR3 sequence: CATSTRGIAGEQYF. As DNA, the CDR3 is TGTGCCACCAGCACTCGGGGAATAGCGGGCGAGCAGTACTTC.

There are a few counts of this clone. CDR3 sequence reads: CASSQGGRLYEQYF. CDR3 in DNA: TGTGCCAGCAGCCAAGGAGGCAGACTCTACGAGCAGTACTTC. The rearrangement links TRBV3-1 (or the pseudogene TRBV3-2) to TRBJ2-7; unclear D gene. The germline gives CDR1 LGHDT, CDR2 YNNKEL (reference sequence). Trimming cost V 1 base and J 3 bases, with 10 bases left between them. This CDR3 is 14 amino acids long.

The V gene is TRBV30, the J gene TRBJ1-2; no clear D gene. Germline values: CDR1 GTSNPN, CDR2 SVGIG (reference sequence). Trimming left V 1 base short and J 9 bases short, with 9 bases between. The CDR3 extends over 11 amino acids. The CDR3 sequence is CAWSGLTSYTF. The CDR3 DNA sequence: TGTGCCTGGAGTGGACTGACGAGCTACACCTTC. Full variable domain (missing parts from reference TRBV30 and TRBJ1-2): SQTIHQWPATLVQPVGSPLSLECTVEGTSNPNLYWYRQAAGRGLQLLFYSVGIGQISSEVPQNLSASRPQDRQFILSSKKLLLSDSGFYLCAWSGLTSYTFGSGTRLTVV.

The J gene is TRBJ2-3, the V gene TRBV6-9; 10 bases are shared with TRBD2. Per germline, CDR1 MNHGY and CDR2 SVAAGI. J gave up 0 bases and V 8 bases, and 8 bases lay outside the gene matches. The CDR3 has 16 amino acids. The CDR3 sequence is CASPKGLAISTDTQYF. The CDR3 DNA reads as TGTGCCAGCCCCAAGGGACTAGCGATCAGCACAGATACGCAGTATTTT.

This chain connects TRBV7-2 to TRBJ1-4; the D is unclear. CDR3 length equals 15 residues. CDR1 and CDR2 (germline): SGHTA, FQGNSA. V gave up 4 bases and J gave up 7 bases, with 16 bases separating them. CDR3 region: CASSSRVGDGEKLFF. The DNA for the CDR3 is TGTGCCAGCAGCTCCCGCGTAGGAGATGGTGAAAAACTGTTTTTT.

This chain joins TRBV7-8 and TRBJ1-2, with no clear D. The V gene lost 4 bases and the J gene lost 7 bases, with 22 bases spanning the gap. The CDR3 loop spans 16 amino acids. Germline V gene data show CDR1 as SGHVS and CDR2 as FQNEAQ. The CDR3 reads CASSSTPRGLGVGYTF. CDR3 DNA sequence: TGTGCCAGCAGCTCCACCCCGAGAGGGCTCGGGGTTGGCTACACCTTC.

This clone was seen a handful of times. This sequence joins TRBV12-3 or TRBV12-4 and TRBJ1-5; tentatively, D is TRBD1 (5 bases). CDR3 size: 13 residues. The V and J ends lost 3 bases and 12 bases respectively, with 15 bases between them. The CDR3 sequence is CASSFGGVSLQHF. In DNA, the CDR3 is TGTGCCAGCAGTTTCGGGGGGGTTTCGCTCCAGCATTTT.

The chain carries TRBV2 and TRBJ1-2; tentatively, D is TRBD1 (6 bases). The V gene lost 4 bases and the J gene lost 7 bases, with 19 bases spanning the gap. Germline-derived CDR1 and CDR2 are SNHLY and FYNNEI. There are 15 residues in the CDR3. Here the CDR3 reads CASSVMRQALGGYTF. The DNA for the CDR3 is TGTGCCAGCAGTGTCATGCGACAGGCCCTCGGTGGCTACACCTTC.

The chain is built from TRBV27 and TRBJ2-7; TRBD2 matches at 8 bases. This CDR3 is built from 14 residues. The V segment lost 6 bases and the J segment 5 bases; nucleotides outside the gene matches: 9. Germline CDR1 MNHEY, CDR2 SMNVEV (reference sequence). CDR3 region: CASSNRGGGDEQYF. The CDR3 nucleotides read TGTGCCAGCAGCAACCGGGGGGGTGGAGACGAGCAGTACTTC.

CDR3 coding DNA: TGTGCCAGCAGCTTCCTCGACACCGGGGAGCTGTTTTTT. It encodes CASSFLDTGELFF. The chain uses TRBV7-6 and TRBJ2-2; the D is unclear. The CDR3 runs to 13 residues. V lost 3 bases and J lost 3, with 5 bases in between. The germline V gene encodes CDR1 SGHVS and CDR2 FNYEAQ.

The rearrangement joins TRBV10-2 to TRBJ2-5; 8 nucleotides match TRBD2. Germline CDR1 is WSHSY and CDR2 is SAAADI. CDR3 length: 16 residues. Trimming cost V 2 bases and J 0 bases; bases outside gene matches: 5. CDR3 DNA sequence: TGCGCCAGCAGTGAGCGGGTAGCGGGGTACCAAGAGACCCAGTACTTC. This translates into CASSERVAGYQETQYF.

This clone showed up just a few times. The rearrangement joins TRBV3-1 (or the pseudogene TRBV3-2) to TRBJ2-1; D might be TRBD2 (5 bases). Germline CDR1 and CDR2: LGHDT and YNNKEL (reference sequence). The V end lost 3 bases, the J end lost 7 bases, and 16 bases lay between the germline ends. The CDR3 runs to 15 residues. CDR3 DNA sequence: TGTGCCAGCAGCCATCTAGCTGGGCTAGGAAATGAGCAGTTCTTC. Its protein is CASSHLAGLGNEQFF.

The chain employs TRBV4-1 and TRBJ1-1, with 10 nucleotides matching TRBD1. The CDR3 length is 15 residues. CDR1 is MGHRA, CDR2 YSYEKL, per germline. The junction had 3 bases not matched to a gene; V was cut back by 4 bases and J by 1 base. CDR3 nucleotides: TGCGCCAGCAGCCGGACAGGGGGAAGGAACACTGAAGCTTTCTTT. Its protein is CASSRTGGRNTEAFF.

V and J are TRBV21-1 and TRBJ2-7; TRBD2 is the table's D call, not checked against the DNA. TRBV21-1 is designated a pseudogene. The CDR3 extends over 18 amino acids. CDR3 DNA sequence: TGTGCCAGCAGCAAAATGGATAGCGGGGGCCCGACCTCCTACGAGCAGTACTTC. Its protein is CASSKMDSGGPTSYEQYF.

The CDR3 sequence: CASSLDRVKFF. CDR3 coding DNA: TGTGCCAGCAGCCTGGACAGGGTTAAGTTCTTC. This sequence joins TRBV2 and TRBJ2-1; TRBD1 aligns across 8 bases. CDR1 SNHLY and CDR2 FYNNEI come from the germline V gene. V gave up 6 bases and J gave up 14 bases; unmatched junction bases: 6. This CDR3 comprises 11 residues.

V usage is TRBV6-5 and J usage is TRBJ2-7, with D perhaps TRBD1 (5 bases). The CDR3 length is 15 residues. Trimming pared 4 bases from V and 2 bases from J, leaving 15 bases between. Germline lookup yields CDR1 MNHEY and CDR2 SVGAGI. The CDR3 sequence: CASSFEIGRAYEQYF. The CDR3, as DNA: TGTGCCAGCAGTTTCGAGATCGGCAGGGCCTACGAGCAGTACTTC.

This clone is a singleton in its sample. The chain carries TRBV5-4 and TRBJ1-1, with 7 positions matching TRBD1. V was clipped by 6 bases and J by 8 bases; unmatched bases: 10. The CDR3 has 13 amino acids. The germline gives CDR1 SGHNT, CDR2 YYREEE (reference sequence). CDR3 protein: CASIPSPDREAFF. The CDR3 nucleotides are TGTGCCAGCATCCCGAGCCCGGACAGGGAAGCTTTCTTT. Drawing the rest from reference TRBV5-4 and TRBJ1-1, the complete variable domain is ETGVTQSPTHLIKTRGQQVTLRCSSQSGHNTVSWYQQALGQGPQFIFQYYREEENGRGNFPPRFSGLQFPNYSSELNVNALELDDSALYLCASIPSPDREAFFGQGTRLTVV.

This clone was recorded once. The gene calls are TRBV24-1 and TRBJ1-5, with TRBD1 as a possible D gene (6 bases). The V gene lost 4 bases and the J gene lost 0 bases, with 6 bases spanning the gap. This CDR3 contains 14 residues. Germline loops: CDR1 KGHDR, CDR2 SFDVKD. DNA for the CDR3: TGTGCCACCAGTGAGGGACATAGCAATCAGCCCCAGCATTTT. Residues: CATSEGHSNQPQHF.

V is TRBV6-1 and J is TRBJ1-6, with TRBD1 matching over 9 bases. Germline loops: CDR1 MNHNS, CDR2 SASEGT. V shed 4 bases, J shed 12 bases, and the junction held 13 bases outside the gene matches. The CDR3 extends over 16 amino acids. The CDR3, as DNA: TGTGCCAGCAGTGTAATGGGACAGGGAAGGAGGGGACCCCTCCACTTT. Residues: CASSVMGQGRRGPLHF.

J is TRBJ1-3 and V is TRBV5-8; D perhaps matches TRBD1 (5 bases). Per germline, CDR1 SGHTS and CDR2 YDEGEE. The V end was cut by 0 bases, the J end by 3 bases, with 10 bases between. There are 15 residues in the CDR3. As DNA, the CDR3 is TGTGCCAGCAGCTTGGCGGACACCCTTGGAAACACCATATATTTT. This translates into CASSLADTLGNTIYF.

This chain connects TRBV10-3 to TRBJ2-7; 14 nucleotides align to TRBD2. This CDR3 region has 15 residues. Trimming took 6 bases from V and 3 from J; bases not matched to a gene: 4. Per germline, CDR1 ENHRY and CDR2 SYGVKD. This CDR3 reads CAISPGTSGGYEQYF. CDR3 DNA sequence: TGTGCCATCAGCCCCGGGACTAGCGGGGGCTACGAGCAGTACTTC.

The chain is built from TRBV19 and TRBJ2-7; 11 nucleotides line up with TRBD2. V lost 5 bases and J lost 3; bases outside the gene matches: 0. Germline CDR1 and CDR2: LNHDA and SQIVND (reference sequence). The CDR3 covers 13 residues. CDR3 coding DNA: TGTGCCAGTAGTCTAGCGGGAGGCTACGAGCAGTACTTC. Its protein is CASSLAGGYEQYF.

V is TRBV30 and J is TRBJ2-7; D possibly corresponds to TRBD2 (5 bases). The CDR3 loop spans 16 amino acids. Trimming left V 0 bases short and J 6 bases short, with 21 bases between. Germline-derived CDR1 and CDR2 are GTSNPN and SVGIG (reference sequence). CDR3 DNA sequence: TGTGCCTGGAGTGTACTGAGGACTTCGACGGTGAGCGAGCAGTACTTC. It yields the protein CAWSVLRTSTVSEQYF.